This is a list of T cell receptor beta chains from one sample in a study of long-term antiretroviral therapy in people with HIV. The protocol was immunoSEQ multiplex PCR, while the TCRdb copy is restricted to in-frame clones and leaves out a portion. The sample has thousands of clones, around 85% seen once; the top ten hold under 3.5%. The sample consisted of unsorted PBMCs, taken 3.7 years after starting antiretroviral therapy. The receptor source for this set is a woman aged 50 to 65 with HIV. CDR3s include the opening cysteine and the closing phenylalanine or tryptophan. The D gene is left open where the match is weak. The listing skips clone size in some rows; elsewhere it reads once, few, many or a size class.

clone_size: .; cdr3_length: 16; j_call: TRBJ2-1; d_call: .; v_call: TRBV28; cdr3_nt: TGTGCCAGCAGTTCGCCCCTGACGTTGGGGGACGGACGTGAGTTCTTC; cdr3_aa: CASSSPLTLGDGREFF
clone_size: .; cdr3_length: 10; j_call: TRBJ2-5; d_call: .; v_call: TRBV2; cdr3_nt: TGTGCCAGCAAACAGGAGACCCAGTACTTC; cdr3_aa: CASKQETQYF
clone_size: .; cdr3_length: 13; j_call: TRBJ2-7; d_call: .; v_call: TRBV7-2; cdr3_nt: TGTGCCAGCAGCTTCCCCCCCAGTTACGAGCAGTACTTC; cdr3_aa: CASSFPPSYEQYF
clone_size: .; cdr3_length: 14; j_call: TRBJ1-5; d_call: TRBD1; v_call: TRBV6-1; cdr3_nt: TGTGCCAGCGCGATTACAGGGGTTAGACAGCCCCAGCATTTT; cdr3_aa: CASAITGVRQPQHF
clone_size: .; cdr3_length: 14; j_call: TRBJ1-1; d_call: .; v_call: TRBV5-5; cdr3_nt: TGTGCCAGCAGCTTGCGGCTGGTGGACACTGAAGCTTTCTTT; cdr3_aa: CASSLRLVDTEAFF
clone_size: .; cdr3_length: 15; j_call: TRBJ1-1; d_call: TRBD1; v_call: TRBV27; cdr3_nt: TGTGCCAGCAGAAGCCTGGGACAGGTTGATTCCGAAGCTTTCTTT; cdr3_aa: CASRSLGQVDSEAFF
clone_size: .; cdr3_length: 17; j_call: TRBJ1-3; d_call: .; v_call: TRBV2; cdr3_nt: TGTGCCAGCAGTGAACAGGGATTTTTGTTCTCTGGAAACACCATATATTTT; cdr3_aa: CASSEQGFLFSGNTIYF
clone_size: once; cdr3_length: 15; j_call: TRBJ2-1; d_call: TRBD2; v_call: TRBV14; cdr3_nt: TGTGCCAGCAGCCCCACTAGCGGGACCTACAATGAGCAGTTCTTC; cdr3_aa: CASSPTSGTYNEQFF
clone_size: .; cdr3_length: 18; j_call: TRBJ2-2; d_call: TRBD1; v_call: TRBV4-1; cdr3_nt: TGCGCCAGCAGCCCGGGCGCAGAGGGGACAGCGAACACCGGGGAGCTGTTTTTT; cdr3_aa: CASSPGAEGTANTGELFF
clone_size: .; cdr3_length: 15; j_call: TRBJ2-7; d_call: TRBD1; v_call: TRBV5-1; cdr3_nt: TGCGCCAGCAGCTATACCACGGGACAGTCCTACGAGCAGTACTTC; cdr3_aa: CASSYTTGQSYEQYF
clone_size: .; cdr3_length: 17; j_call: TRBJ2-2; d_call: TRBD2; v_call: TRBV5-4; cdr3_nt: TGTGCCAGCAGCTCAAAAAGCGGGAGCCATAACACCGGGGAGCTGTTTTTT; cdr3_aa: CASSSKSGSHNTGELFF
clone_size: .; cdr3_length: 16; j_call: TRBJ1-2; d_call: TRBD1; v_call: TRBV6-5; cdr3_nt: TGTGCCAGCAGTTCCTCTGGGACAGGGGTTAACTATGGCTACACCTTC; cdr3_aa: CASSSSGTGVNYGYTF
clone_size: .; cdr3_length: 15; j_call: TRBJ1-2; d_call: TRBD1; v_call: TRBV6-1; cdr3_nt: TGTGCCAGCAGCCTGACAGGGGATGGAAACTATGGCTACACCTTC; cdr3_aa: CASSLTGDGNYGYTF
clone_size: .; cdr3_length: 8; j_call: TRBJ2-7; d_call: .; v_call: TRBV10-3; cdr3_nt: TGTACTACGGACGAGCAGTACTTC; cdr3_aa: CTTDEQYF
clone_size: .; cdr3_length: 14; j_call: TRBJ2-7; d_call: .; v_call: TRBV7-3; cdr3_nt: TGTGCCAGCAGCCCCGACAGCTACTCCTACGAGCAGTACTTC; cdr3_aa: CASSPDSYSYEQYF
clone_size: .; cdr3_length: 14; j_call: TRBJ2-1; d_call: TRBD2; v_call: TRBV27; cdr3_nt: TGTGCCAGCAGACTAGCGGGAGTTTACAATGAGCAGTTCTTC; cdr3_aa: CASRLAGVYNEQFF
clone_size: .; cdr3_length: 21; j_call: TRBJ2-7; d_call: TRBD2; v_call: TRBV5-1; cdr3_nt: TGCGCCAGCAGCTTGAACGCTTGGCCTAGCGGGAGGGATCTCAGCTCCTACGAGCAGTACTTC; cdr3_aa: CASSLNAWPSGRDLSSYEQYF